This TCR beta chain was recovered during a study of blood T cell repertoires in COVID-19. Study background: Samples taken during acute and convalescent COVID-19 were collected in the United States, Italy and Spain. In each case, the material was cDNA or gDNA derived from T cells, B-cell-depleted T cells, or PBMCs.

This clone was seen a few times. Measured with immunoSEQ multiplex PCR; TCRdb has only the in-frame clones, and not every one. Seen here are 300,000 to 400,000 clones, 80% to 90% observed once, and the top ten hold 3%. Germline V gives CDR1 MDHEN, CDR2 SYDVKM. This CDR3 is 16 amino acids long. Trimming cost V 6 bases and J 9 bases; bases outside gene matches: 17. The V call is TRBV28, the J call TRBJ2-7; the match to TRBD2 covers 10 bases. This sequence originates from a man aged 30 to 45 with active or convalescent COVID-19. The sequencing input was peripheral blood. CDR3 sequence (DNA): TGTGCCAGCAGCCGGGGGGCTAGCGGGAGATCATTGGGGCAGTACTTC. Translating gives CASSRGASGRSLGQYF.